This note documents a single T cell receptor (beta chain) sequence. The antigen is undetermined. This entry is derived from a study of memory CD4+ T cells and cytomegalovirus serostatus. Study background: Of the healthy Belgian adults, 9 were CMV seropositive and around 22 seronegative. Study results and limitations: CMV serostatus prediction reached median AUC approximately 0.96, or 0.89 with US-trained model. CD4+ memory repertoires contained about 40% of the roughly 160 reported CMV TCRbeta sequences.

Sequencing used immunoSEQ multiplex PCR; TCRdb keeps in-frame clones, though not all of them. The sample contains 61,000 or so clones, around 82% of which appear only once. The sort gate was single viable CD3+CD4+CD8-CD45RO+ cells for memory CD4+ T cells. Serum IgG to CMV pp150, pp28, p38 and p52 defined serostatus. The origin of this receptor is an adult in good health and CMV-seronegative. Some clones in this sample may be carry-over from other donors' samples. Sequenced material: memory CD4+ T cells from blood.

The DNA of the CDR3 is TGTGCCAGCAGCTCCCGCGGGGGACAAGAGACCCAGTACTTC. It translates to CASSSRGGQETQYF. V and J are TRBV5-4 and TRBJ2-5; 7 nucleotides line up with TRBD2. The length of the CDR3 is 14 residues. The V segment lost 3 bases and the J segment 2 bases; nucleotides outside the gene matches: 4. Germline V gene lookup returns CDR1 SGHNT and CDR2 YYREEE (reference sequence).